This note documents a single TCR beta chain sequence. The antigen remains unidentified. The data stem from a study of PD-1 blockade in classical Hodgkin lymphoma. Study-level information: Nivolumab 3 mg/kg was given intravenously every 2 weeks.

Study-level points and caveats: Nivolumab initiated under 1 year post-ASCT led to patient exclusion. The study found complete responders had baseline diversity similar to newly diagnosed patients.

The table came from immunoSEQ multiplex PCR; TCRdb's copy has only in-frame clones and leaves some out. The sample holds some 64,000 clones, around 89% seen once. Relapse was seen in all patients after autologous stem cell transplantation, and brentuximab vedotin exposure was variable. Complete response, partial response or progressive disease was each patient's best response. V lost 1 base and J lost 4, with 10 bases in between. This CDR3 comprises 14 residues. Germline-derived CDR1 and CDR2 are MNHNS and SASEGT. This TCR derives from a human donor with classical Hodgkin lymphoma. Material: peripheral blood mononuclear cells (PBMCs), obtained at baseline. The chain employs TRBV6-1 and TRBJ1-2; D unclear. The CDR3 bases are TGTGCCAGCAGTGAAGAATGGACGGCCTATGGCTACACCTTC. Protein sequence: CASSEEWTAYGYTF.